This T cell receptor (beta chain) was sequenced during a study of blood T cell repertoires in COVID-19. Study summary: Material from acute and convalescent COVID-19 was sourced from the United States, Italy and Spain.

Germline V lookup: CDR1 KGHSH, CDR2 LQKENI. The CDR3 extends over 18 amino acids. Trimming cost V 3 bases and J 0 bases; bases outside gene matches: 6. The data were produced by immunoSEQ multiplex PCR, yet TCRdb's version contains in-frame clones alone and is incomplete. The sample yields fewer than 85,000 clones, approximately 88% seen once. The V call is TRBV18, the J call TRBJ2-6, with 9 positions matching TRBD1. The sequencing input was peripheral blood. This TCR derives from a man in his fifties or sixties with active COVID-19. The CDR3 protein is CASSPPGTGNSGANVLTF. The CDR3 coding sequence is TGTGCCAGCTCACCGCCCGGGACAGGGAACTCTGGGGCCAACGTCCTGACTTTC.